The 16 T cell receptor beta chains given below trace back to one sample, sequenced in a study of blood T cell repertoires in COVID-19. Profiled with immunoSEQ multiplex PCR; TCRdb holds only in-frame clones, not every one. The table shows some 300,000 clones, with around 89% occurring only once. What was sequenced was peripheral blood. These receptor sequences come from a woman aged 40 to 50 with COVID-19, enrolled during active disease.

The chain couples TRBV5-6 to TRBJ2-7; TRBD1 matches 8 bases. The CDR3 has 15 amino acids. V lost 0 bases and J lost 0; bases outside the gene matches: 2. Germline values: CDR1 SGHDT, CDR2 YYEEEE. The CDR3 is CASSLVGQGSYEQYF. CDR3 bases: TGTGCCAGCAGCTTGGTCGGACAGGGCTCCTACGAGCAGTACTTC.

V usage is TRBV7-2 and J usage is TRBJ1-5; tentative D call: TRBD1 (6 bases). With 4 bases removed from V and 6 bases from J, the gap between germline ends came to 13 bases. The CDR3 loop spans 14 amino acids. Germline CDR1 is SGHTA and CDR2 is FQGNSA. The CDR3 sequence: CASSSGAGGQPQHF. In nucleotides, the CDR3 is TGTGCCAGCAGCTCAGGGGCGGGGGGTCAGCCCCAGCATTTT. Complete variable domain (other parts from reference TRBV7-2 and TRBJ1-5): GAGVSQSPSNKVTEKGKDVELRCDPISGHTALYWYRQSLGQGLEFLIYFQGNSAPDKSGLPSDRFSAERTGGSVSTLTIQRTQQEDSAVYLCASSSGAGGQPQHFGDGTRLSIL.

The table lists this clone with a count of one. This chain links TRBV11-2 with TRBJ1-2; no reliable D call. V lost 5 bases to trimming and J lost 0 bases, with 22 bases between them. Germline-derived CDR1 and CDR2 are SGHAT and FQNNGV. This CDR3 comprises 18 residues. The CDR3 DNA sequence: TGTGCCAGCAGCCGCCTTTTTATGGGAGCCTTAGCTAACTATGGCTACACCTTC. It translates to CASSRLFMGALANYGYTF.

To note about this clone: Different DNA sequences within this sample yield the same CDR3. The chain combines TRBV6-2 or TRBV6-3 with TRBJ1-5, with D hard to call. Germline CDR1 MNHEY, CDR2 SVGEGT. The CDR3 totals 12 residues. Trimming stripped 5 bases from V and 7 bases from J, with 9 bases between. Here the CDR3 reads CASSARGQPQHF. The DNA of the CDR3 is TGTGCCAGCAGTGCTCGCGGGCAGCCCCAGCATTTT.

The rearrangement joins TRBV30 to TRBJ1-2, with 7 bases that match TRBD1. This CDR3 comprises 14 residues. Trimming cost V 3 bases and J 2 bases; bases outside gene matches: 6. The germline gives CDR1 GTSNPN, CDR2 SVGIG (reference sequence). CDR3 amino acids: CAWRRQGLNYGYTF. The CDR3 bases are TGTGCCTGGAGACGACAGGGCCTAAACTATGGCTACACCTTC.

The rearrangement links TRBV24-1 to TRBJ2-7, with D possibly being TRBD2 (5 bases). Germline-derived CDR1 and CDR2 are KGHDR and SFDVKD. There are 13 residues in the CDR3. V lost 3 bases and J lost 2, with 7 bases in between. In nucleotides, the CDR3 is TGTGCCACCAGTGATCCGGGAACCTACGAGCAGTACTTC. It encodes CATSDPGTYEQYF.

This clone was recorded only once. The CDR3, as DNA: TGCGCCAGCAGCACCCAGATCCAAGAGACCCAGTACTTC. Translated: CASSTQIQETQYF. The chain is built from TRBV5-1 and TRBJ2-5; D ambiguous. Trimming stripped 4 bases from V and 1 base from J, with 8 bases between. This CDR3 has 13 amino acids. In germline, CDR1 is SGHRS, CDR2 YFSETQ.

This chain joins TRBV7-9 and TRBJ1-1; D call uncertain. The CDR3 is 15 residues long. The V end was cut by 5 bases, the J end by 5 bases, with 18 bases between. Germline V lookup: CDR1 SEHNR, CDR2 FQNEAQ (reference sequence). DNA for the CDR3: TGTGCCAGCAGCGAGAGGGAGGCCAAGGGAACTGAAGCTTTCTTT. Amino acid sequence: CASSEREAKGTEAFF.

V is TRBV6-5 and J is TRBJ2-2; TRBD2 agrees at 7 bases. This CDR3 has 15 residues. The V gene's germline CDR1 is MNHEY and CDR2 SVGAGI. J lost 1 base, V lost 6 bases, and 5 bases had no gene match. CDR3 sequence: CASRGSGRNTGELFF. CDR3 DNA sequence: TGTGCCAGCAGAGGTAGCGGGCGGAACACCGGGGAGCTGTTTTTT.

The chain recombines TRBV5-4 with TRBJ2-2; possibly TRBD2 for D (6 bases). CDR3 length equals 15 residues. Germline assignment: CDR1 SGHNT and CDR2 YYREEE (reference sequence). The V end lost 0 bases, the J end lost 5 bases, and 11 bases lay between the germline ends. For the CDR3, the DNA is TGTGCCAGCAGCTTGGAGGGACTTAGAACCGGGGAGCTGTTTTTT. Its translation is CASSLEGLRTGELFF.

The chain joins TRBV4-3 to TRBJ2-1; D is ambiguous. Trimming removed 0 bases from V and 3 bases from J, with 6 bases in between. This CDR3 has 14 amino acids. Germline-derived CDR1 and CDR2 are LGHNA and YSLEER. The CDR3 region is CASSQDQNYNEQFF. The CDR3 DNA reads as TGCGCCAGCAGCCAAGATCAGAACTACAATGAGCAGTTCTTC.

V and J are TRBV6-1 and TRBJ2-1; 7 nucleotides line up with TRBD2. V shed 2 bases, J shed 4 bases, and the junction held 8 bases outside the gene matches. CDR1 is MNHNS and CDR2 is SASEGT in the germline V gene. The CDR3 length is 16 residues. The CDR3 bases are TGTGCCAGCAGTGAAAGAGGGGTAGCGGGTTACAATGAGCAGTTCTTC. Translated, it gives CASSERGVAGYNEQFF.

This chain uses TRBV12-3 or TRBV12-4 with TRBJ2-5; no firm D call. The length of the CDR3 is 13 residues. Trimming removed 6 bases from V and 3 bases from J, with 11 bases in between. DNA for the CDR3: TGTGCCAGCAGGCCCGGGTCTAAAGAGACCCAGTACTTC. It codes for CASRPGSKETQYF.

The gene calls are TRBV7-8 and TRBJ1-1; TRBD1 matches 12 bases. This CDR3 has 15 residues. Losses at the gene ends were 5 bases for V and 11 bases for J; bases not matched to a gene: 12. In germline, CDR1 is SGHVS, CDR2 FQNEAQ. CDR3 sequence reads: CASSARGQGAPGAFF. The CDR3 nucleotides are TGTGCCAGCAGCGCAAGGGGACAGGGGGCGCCGGGGGCTTTCTTT.

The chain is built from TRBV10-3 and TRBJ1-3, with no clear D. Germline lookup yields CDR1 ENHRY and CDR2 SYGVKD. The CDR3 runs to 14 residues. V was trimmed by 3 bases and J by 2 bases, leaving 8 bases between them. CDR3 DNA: TGTGCCATCAGTGACGGGGTGCCTGGAAACACCATATATTTT. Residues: CAISDGVPGNTIYF.

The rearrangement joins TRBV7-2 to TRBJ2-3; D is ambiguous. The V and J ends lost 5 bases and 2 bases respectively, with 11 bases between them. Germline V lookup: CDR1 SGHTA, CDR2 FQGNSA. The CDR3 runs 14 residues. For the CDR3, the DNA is TGTGCCAGCAGCCCCGGTTGGTCCACAGATACGCAGTATTTT. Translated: CASSPGWSTDTQYF.